These T cell receptor beta chains were read from a single sample in a study of response to subunit inactivated influenza vaccine. MiXCR was run by TCRdb on the RT-PCR reads, yielding one entry per CDR3 protein. The table lists around 160,000 distinct CDR3 sequences, approximately 10% of them singletons, with under 15% in the top ten. Sequencing was performed on non-naive T cells sorted from PBMCs, taken 35 to 45 days after vaccination. These receptors were taken from a man in his fifties or sixties who received an inactivated influenza vaccine. CDR3s include the opening cysteine and the closing phenylalanine or tryptophan. The order of the fields is D gene, J gene, V gene, clone size, CDR3 protein, CDR3 DNA. The D gene is left open where the match is weak. Expanded clones are given a class, and other clones once, few, many or no size at all.

TRBD2 TRBJ2-1 TRBV27 many CASSLLASGYSYNEQFF TGTGCCAGCAGTTTATTGGCTAGCGGATACTCCTACAATGAGCAGTTCTTC
TRBD2 TRBJ2-1 TRBV20-1 few CSARPPLAGYNEQFF TGCAGTGCTAGACCTCCACTAGCGGGTTACAATGAGCAGTTCTTC
. TRBJ2-2 TRBV6-6 many CASRGPPFGELFF TGTGCCAGCAGAGGCCCCCCGTTCGGGGAGCTGTTTTTT
TRBD1 TRBJ2-2 TRBV6-2/TRBV6-3 few CASSLSSGTGGAGRELFF TGTGCCAGCAGCCTATCTTCCGGGACAGGGGGCGCGGGCCGGGAGCTGTTTTTT
. TRBJ1-2 TRBV19 few CASSMRGGIGGYTF TGTGCCAGTAGTATGCGTGGGGGGATCGGCGGCTACACCTTC
. TRBJ2-2 TRBV7-3 few CASSLNAGYGELFF TGTGCCAGCAGCTTAAACGCAGGGTACGGGGAGCTGTTTTTT
TRBD1 TRBJ2-5 TRBV5-1 . CASSFRDSETQYF TGCGCCAGCAGCTTTAGGGACAGCGAGACCCAGTACTTC
. TRBJ1-2 TRBV28 . CASRVGPAYGYTF TGTGCCAGCAGGGTGGGACCGGCCTATGGCTACACCTTC
. TRBJ2-3 TRBV24-1 many CATSKETDTQYF TGTGCCACCAGCAAGGAAACAGATACGCAGTATTTT
TRBD2 TRBJ2-7 TRBV20-1 many CSAAGLAGFYEQYF TGCAGTGCCGCCGGACTAGCGGGATTCTACGAGCAGTACTTC
TRBD1 TRBJ1-6 TRBV18 few CASSPDQGGNSPLHF TGTGCCAGCTCACCGGATCAGGGGGGTAATTCACCCCTCCACTTT
. TRBJ2-1 TRBV2 few CASSEGFKGEGFF TGTGCCAGCAGTGAAGGATTTAAGGGGGAGGGCTTCTTC
. TRBJ2-5 TRBV5-1 . CASSTGTAAGWSETQYF TGCGCCAGCAGCACGGGGACGGCCGCGGGTTGGTCCGAGACCCAGTACTTC
. TRBJ2-7 TRBV5-4 . CASSLGWNEQYF TGTGCCAGCAGCTTGGGGTGGAACGAGCAGTACTTC
TRBD1 TRBJ2-7 TRBV7-2 few CASRGQGGEQYF TGTGCCAGCAGGGGACAGGGGGGCGAGCAGTACTTC
TRBD2 TRBJ2-1 TRBV11-1 . CASSLALWEGPLNNEQFF TGTGCCAGCAGCTTAGCGCTGTGGGAGGGCCCCCTAAACAATGAGCAGTTCTTC
. TRBJ2-2 TRBV20-1 . CSASGTNTGELFF TGCAGTGCTAGCGGAACGAACACCGGGGAGCTGTTTTTT
. TRBJ1-6 TRBV20-1 few CSARRDRAGGNSPLHF TGCAGTGCTAGGCGGGATAGGGCGGGAGGTAATTCACCCCTCCACTTT
. TRBJ1-1 TRBV25-1 few CASSQANTEAFF TGTGCCAGCAGTCAGGCGAACACTGAAGCTTTCTTT
. TRBJ1-5 TRBV19 few CASTPEEGSGNQPQHF TGTGCCAGTACCCCGGAGGAAGGATCGGGCAATCAGCCCCAGCATTTT
TRBD1 TRBJ1-2 TRBV12-3/TRBV12-4 many CASSRSETGGSRHGYTF TGTGCCAGCAGCCGTAGCGAAACAGGGGGATCTCGCCATGGCTACACCTTC
TRBD1 TRBJ2-5 TRBV5-1 . CASSRTGQQETQYF TGCGCCAGCAGCCGAACGGGACAGCAAGAGACCCAGTACTTC
. TRBJ2-6 TRBV28 many CASRRRTGANVLTF TGTGCCAGCCGGAGAAGGACCGGGGCCAACGTCCTGACTTTC
. TRBJ2-2 TRBV14 few CASSPIELANTGELFF TGTGCCAGCAGCCCAATAGAACTCGCGAACACCGGGGAGCTGTTTTTT
TRBD2 TRBJ2-1 TRBV20-1 many CSARAITLADYNEQFF TGCAGTGCCAGGGCCATAACACTAGCGGACTACAATGAGCAGTTCTTC
. TRBJ1-1 TRBV6-2/TRBV6-3 few CATMDGGNTEAFF TGTGCCACCATGGACGGGGGGAACACTGAAGCTTTCTTT
. TRBJ2-2 TRBV12-3/TRBV12-4 . CASSLRRANTGELFF TGTGCCAGCAGTTTACGCAGGGCAAACACCGGGGAGCTGTTTTTT
. TRBJ1-6 TRBV5-1 many CASSLRGVPYNSPLHF TGCGCCAGCAGCTTGCGAGGGGTGCCCTATAATTCACCCCTCCACTTT
TRBD1 TRBJ1-2 TRBV11-2 few CASSLRKRTGIANYGYTF TGTGCCAGCAGCTTACGAAAAAGGACAGGAATAGCTAACTATGGCTACACCTTC
. TRBJ2-3 TRBV7-9 . CASSLDYGTQYF TGTGCCAGCAGTCTTGACTATGGTACGCAGTATTTT
TRBD1 TRBJ1-2 TRBV7-9 . CASSPRDRQNGYTF TGTGCCAGCAGCCCGAGGGACAGACAAAATGGCTACACCTTC
TRBD1 TRBJ2-1 TRBV6-1 . CASKWTGADNEQFF TGTGCCAGCAAATGGACAGGGGCTGACAATGAGCAGTTCTTC